This TCR beta chain was observed in a study of sequential checkpoint blockade in melanoma. TCRdb's table, derived via immunoSEQ multiplex PCR, lists solely in-frame clones and lacks some. The sample includes around 5,200 clones, 70% to 85% of them seen just once. The treatment here: randomized to nivolumab then ipilimumab (arm A) or the reverse (arm B). The TCR sequence derives from a human donor with melanoma. The sequencing used CD8+ T cells sorted from blood (inferred from file names), collected from a patient given nivolumab and ipilimumab in sequence.

For the CDR3, the DNA is TGTGCCAGCAGGCCTTATACAGGGGGCACCGGGGAGCTGTTTTTT. Amino acids: CASRPYTGGTGELFF. The chain combines TRBV6-5 with TRBJ2-2; 8 nucleotides match TRBD1. The germline V gene encodes CDR1 MNHEY and CDR2 SVGAGI. The length of the CDR3 is 15 residues. Trimming removed 6 bases from V and 4 bases from J; junction bases left unmatched: 7.